A selection of T cell receptor beta chains follows, all from one sample in a study of breast tumors, draining lymph nodes, adjacent tissues. From the multiplex PCR reads, TCRdb called clonotypes with MiXCR, one entry per CDR3 protein. Seen here are more than 200,000 distinct CDR3 sequences, approximately 30% observed once, and the top ten hold roughly 1.5%. Sequenced material: axillary lymph node tissue. These receptors were collected from a female donor with breast cancer. Some clones in this sample may be carry-over from other donors' samples. The CDR3 runs from the conserved cysteine through the conserved F or W. D genes are given only for firm matches. The size field is filled for only some rows; it gives once, few, many or a size class.

size: many; J: TRBJ1-2; V: TRBV5-8; D: -; CDR3: CASSSNRYLGYGYTF; DNA: TGTGCCAGCAGCTCCAACAGGTACCTTGGCTATGGCTACACCTTC
size: -; J: TRBJ1-4; V: TRBV28; D: TRBD1; CDR3: CASSLPGTGAGLGREKLFF; DNA: TGTGCCAGCAGTTTACCCGGGACAGGGGCGGGCCTAGGGAGGGAAAAACTGTTTTTT
size: many; J: TRBJ1-4; V: TRBV28; D: -; CDR3: CASSSPDIRRSNEKLFF; DNA: TGTGCCAGCAGTTCCCCGGACATCCGAAGGAGTAATGAAAAACTGTTTTTT
size: few; J: TRBJ2-3; V: TRBV6-1; D: TRBD1; CDR3: CASSLGQAGDTQYF; DNA: TGTGCCAGCAGTCTCGGACAGGCAGGCGATACGCAGTATTTT
size: many; J: TRBJ2-1; V: TRBV30; D: -; CDR3: CAWNTNNEQFF; DNA: TGTGCCTGGAACACGAACAATGAGCAGTTCTTC
size: many; J: TRBJ2-5; V: TRBV19; D: -; CDR3: CASNLQGGQETQYF; DNA: TGTGCCAGTAACCTACAGGGTGGCCAAGAGACCCAGTACTTC
size: once; J: TRBJ2-5; V: TRBV7-3; D: TRBD1; CDR3: CASSERTGQKGTQHF; DNA: TGTGCCAGCAGTGAGAGGACAGGGCAAAAGGGGACCCAGCACTTC
size: -; J: TRBJ2-1; V: TRBV20-1; D: -; CDR3: CSASGRLNEQFF; DNA: TGCAGTGCTAGCGGGAGACTCAATGAGCAGTTCTTC
size: many; J: TRBJ2-5; V: TRBV6-2/TRBV6-3; D: -; CDR3: CASSDPSAAAQYF; DNA: TGTGCCAGCAGCGACCCGTCGGCAGCGGCCCAGTACTTC
size: many; J: TRBJ2-3; V: TRBV11-3; D: -; CDR3: CASSLVGGTNTDTQYF; DNA: TGTGCCAGCAGCTTAGTTGGCGGGACCAACACAGATACGCAGTATTTT
size: many; J: TRBJ2-7; V: TRBV5-5; D: TRBD1; CDR3: CASSSRQGVSYEQYF; DNA: TGTGCCAGCAGTTCACGACAGGGGGTATCCTACGAGCAGTACTTC
size: many; J: TRBJ2-3; V: TRBV29-1; D: -; CDR3: CSGIDPLGTDTQYF; DNA: TGCAGTGGAATTGACCCTCTGGGAACAGATACGCAGTATTTT
size: many; J: TRBJ2-7; V: TRBV5-1; D: TRBD2; CDR3: CASSLTTAGLALSYEQYF; DNA: TGCGCCAGCAGCTTGACCACGGCGGGACTAGCACTATCCTACGAGCAGTACTTC
size: -; J: TRBJ2-4; V: TRBV20-1; D: TRBD1; CDR3: CSARSQGAKSIQYF; DNA: TGCAGTGCTAGATCCCAGGGGGCCAAAAGCATTCAGTACTTC
size: many; J: TRBJ1-2; V: TRBV12-3/TRBV12-4; D: -; CDR3: CASSYKLNVGYTF; DNA: TGTGCCAGCAGTTATAAGCTTAACGTAGGCTACACCTTC
size: many; J: TRBJ2-4; V: TRBV20-1; D: TRBD1; CDR3: CSAPGQGSLAKNIQYF; DNA: TGCAGTGCTCCGGGACAGGGGTCGCTCGCCAAAAACATTCAGTACTTC
size: many; J: TRBJ1-5; V: TRBV7-2; D: -; CDR3: CASRPGGYNQPQHF; DNA: TGTGCCAGCAGACCGGGGGGGTACAATCAGCCCCAGCATTTT
size: many; J: TRBJ1-2; V: TRBV2; D: TRBD1; CDR3: CASSVGTGHYGYTF; DNA: TGTGCCAGCAGTGTAGGGACAGGGCATTATGGCTACACCTTC
size: -; J: TRBJ1-1; V: TRBV20-1; D: TRBD1; CDR3: CSARTPDRGLGEAFF; DNA: TGCAGTGCTAGAACACCGGACAGGGGGCTAGGTGAAGCTTTCTTT
size: many; J: TRBJ1-5; V: TRBV6-5; D: TRBD1; CDR3: CASSPGGVSNQPQHF; DNA: TGTGCCAGCAGTCCAGGGGGCGTCAGCAATCAGCCCCAGCATTTT
size: many; J: TRBJ1-5; V: TRBV11-2; D: -; CDR3: CASSQGVEQPQHF; DNA: TGTGCCAGCAGCCAGGGAGTCGAGCAGCCCCAGCATTTT
size: few; J: TRBJ1-5; V: TRBV6-1; D: -; CDR3: CASSQAGQGYTSNQPQHF; DNA: TGTGCCAGCAGTCAAGCGGGCCAGGGCTATACGAGCAATCAGCCCCAGCATTTT